A single sample is the source of the 29 T cell receptor beta chains below, sequenced in a study of T-cell reconstitution after alpha-beta-depleted transplantation in children. A library of TCRbeta sequences, prepared with unique molecular identifiers, was generated. TCRdb re-called the PCR reads through MiXCR, storing one row per CDR3 protein. The sample has approximately 510,000 distinct CDR3 sequences, about 18% seen once; the top ten hold 3.3%. The source was PBMCs from the stem cell graft donor, collected from the stem cell graft. The source of these receptors is a human donor who donated a stem cell graft to a child with acute lymphoblastic leukemia.

The V call is TRBV6-1, the J call TRBJ2-1; TRBD2 aligns across 10 bases. The CDR3 totals 16 residues. Germline V gene sequence: CDR1 MNHNS, CDR2 SASEGT. J lost 1 base, V lost 6 bases, and 6 bases had no gene match. The CDR3 protein is CASRDLTSGSYNEQFF. The CDR3 bases are TGTGCCAGCAGGGACTTGACTAGCGGGTCCTACAATGAGCAGTTCTTC.

This clonotype was counted only a few times. This rearrangement joins TRBV5-1 to TRBJ2-7; TRBD1 is a possible D gene (6 bases). CDR1 and CDR2 (germline): SGHRS, YFSETQ. With 4 bases removed from V and 3 bases from J, the gap between germline ends came to 14 bases. This CDR3 region has 14 residues. CDR3 DNA sequence: TGCGCCAGCAGCCTCGAGGGGGTGGACTACGAGCAGTACTTC. Amino acids: CASSLEGVDYEQYF.

This chain connects TRBV27 to TRBJ2-7, with TRBD2 as a possible D gene (6 bases). This CDR3 contains 11 residues. Germline values: CDR1 MNHEY, CDR2 SMNVEV (reference sequence). Trimming removed 8 bases from V and 4 bases from J, with 9 bases in between. The CDR3, as DNA: TGTGCCAGCGCCCGGGGGTACGAGCAGTACTTC. Its protein product is CASARGYEQYF.

The CDR3 DNA is TGTGCCAGCAGCTTAGACGCTAGTTGGGAGACCCAGTACTTC. Amino acids: CASSLDASWETQYF. The genes are TRBV7-2 and TRBJ2-5; D unresolved. This CDR3 has 14 amino acids. Trimming cost V 1 base and J 5 bases, with 11 bases left between them. Germline-derived CDR1 and CDR2 are SGHTA and FQGNSA.

This clonotype was seen more than once but under ten times. The rearrangement uses TRBV5-1 and TRBJ1-3; D may be TRBD1 (6 bases). CDR1 is SGHRS, CDR2 YFSETQ, per germline. The CDR3 has 17 residues. V gave up 2 bases and J gave up 4 bases, with 19 bases separating them. CDR3 in amino acids: CASSFTGMGDGGNTIYF. CDR3 nucleotide sequence: TGCGCCAGCAGCTTTACAGGGATGGGGGACGGCGGAAACACCATATATTTT.

The V and J genes are TRBV29-1 and TRBJ1-2, with D unresolved. CDR1 is SQVTM, CDR2 ANQGSEA, per germline. The CDR3 totals 12 residues. V lost 4 bases, J lost 0 bases, and 6 bases lay in between. The CDR3 here is CSVARSNYGYTF. The CDR3, as DNA: TGCAGCGTTGCCCGTTCTAACTATGGCTACACCTTC.

This clonotype turned up a few times. The chain combines TRBV28 with TRBJ1-5; D might be TRBD1 (6 bases). This CDR3 is built from 15 residues. Germline V CDR1 and CDR2: MDHEN, SYDVKM. Trimming took off 6 bases at V and 3 bases at J, with 15 bases between the two ends. The CDR3 region is CASSLAQGINQPQHF. As DNA, the CDR3 is TGTGCCAGCAGCCTTGCGCAGGGGATCAATCAGCCCCAGCATTTT.

This clonotype was found a few times. The rearrangement links TRBV14 to TRBJ2-1, with 7 bases aligning to TRBD2. Germline trimming cut 0 bases from V and 7 bases from J; bases unmatched to any gene: 9. CDR3 length: 16 amino acids. Germline V gene data show CDR1 as SGHDN and CDR2 as FVKESK. CDR3 loop: CASSQDGELARNEQFF. CDR3 DNA sequence: TGTGCCAGCAGCCAAGATGGAGAACTAGCGAGGAATGAGCAGTTCTTC.

The chain links TRBV27 to TRBJ2-7, with a weak D call TRBD1 (6 bases). The CDR3 contains 14 residues. Trimming stripped 6 bases from V and 3 bases from J, with 15 bases between. Per germline, CDR1 MNHEY and CDR2 SMNVEV (reference sequence). The chain's CDR3 is CASSTRGTHYEQYF. In DNA form, the CDR3 reads TGTGCCAGCAGCACGAGGGGGACCCACTACGAGCAGTACTTC.

The V call is TRBV5-1, the J call TRBJ2-1, with D perhaps matching TRBD1 (5 bases). V dropped 1 base and J dropped 8 bases, with 13 bases sitting between them. The CDR3 length is 14 residues. From germline, CDR1 is SGHRS and CDR2 YFSETQ. Here the CDR3 DNA reads TGCGCCAGCAGCTTGAGGCGTCAGGGTGATGAGCAGTTCTTC. Amino acids: CASSLRRQGDEQFF.

This clonotype was seen a few times. This sequence joins TRBV20-1 and TRBJ2-4; D is possibly TRBD2 (5 bases). The germline V gene encodes CDR1 DFQATT and CDR2 SNEGSKA (reference sequence). The CDR3 length is 15 residues. V was shortened by 0 bases and J by 4 bases, with 13 bases between the two germline ends. This chain's CDR3 is CSARDRVASKNIQYF. The DNA of the CDR3 is TGCAGTGCTAGAGATCGGGTAGCGTCAAAAAACATTCAGTACTTC.

The rearrangement joins TRBV10-3 to TRBJ2-7; 8 nucleotides align to TRBD2. Germline CDR1 and CDR2: ENHRY and SYGVKD. After removal of 4 bases from V and 1 base from J, the junction contained 3 bases not matched to a gene. CDR3 length equals 14 residues. CDR3 nucleotide sequence: TGTGCCATCAGTGGACTAGCGAGGTCCTACGAGCAGTACTTC. Protein: CAISGLARSYEQYF.

This clonotype has just a few counts. V gene TRBV20-1 combines with J gene TRBJ1-5, with a weak D call TRBD1 (5 bases). Trimming removed 6 bases from V and 7 bases from J, with 13 bases in between. The CDR3 runs 12 residues. Germline lookup yields CDR1 DFQATT and CDR2 SNEGSKA (reference sequence). The CDR3 DNA reads TGCAGTGCCCACGACAGTTTGCAGCCCCAGCATTTT. Amino acid sequence: CSAHDSLQPQHF.

Regarding this clonotype: Since the CDR3 does not end with the conserved phenylalanine or tryptophan, this likely comes from a read error. CDR3 nucleotides: TGTGCCAGCAGTACAGGGACAGGGATGAACACTGAAGCTTTCCTT. Protein product: CASSTGTGMNTEAFL. The rearrangement links TRBV27 to TRBJ1-1; 9 bases map to TRBD1. Germline-derived CDR1 and CDR2 are MNHEY and SMNVEV (reference sequence). This CDR3 has 15 amino acids. The J segment lost 0 bases and the V segment lost 5 bases, leaving 4 bases of the junction unmatched.

The chain has TRBV4-1 and TRBJ1-2, with D perhaps TRBD1 (5 bases). Germline CDR1 reads MGHRA; CDR2 reads YSYEKL. V lost 0 bases, J lost 5 bases, and 10 bases lay in between. The CDR3 runs 14 residues. Written as DNA, the CDR3 is TGCGCCAGCAGCCAAGAGCCGAAGGGGTATGGCTACACCTTC. It yields the protein CASSQEPKGYGYTF.

This clonotype appeared a few times. The V call is TRBV20-1, the J call TRBJ2-6, with D possibly TRBD2 on 6 matching bases. The ends were cut back, 1 base at V and 4 bases at J, with 8 bases in the middle. CDR3 size: 14 residues. Germline V gene lookup returns CDR1 DFQATT and CDR2 SNEGSKA (reference sequence). The CDR3 DNA reads TGCAGTGCTAGAGGGGGGGTCGGGGCCAACGTCCTGACTTTC. Translated, it gives CSARGGVGANVLTF.

Points on this clonotype: This clone may be a read error of a much larger clone one base away. The chain links TRBV7-6 to TRBJ2-3; D is unresolved. This CDR3 is built from 13 residues. The ends were cut back, 2 bases at V and 2 bases at J, with 5 bases in the middle. Germline assignment: CDR1 SGHVS and CDR2 FNYEAQ. The CDR3 DNA reads TGTGCCAGCAGCTTAAGGCTCACAGATACGCAGTATTTT. Protein sequence: CASSLRLTDTQYF.

This clonotype was observed a few times. The V and J genes are TRBV11-3 and TRBJ2-2; 8 positions match TRBD2. CDR1 SGHNT and CDR2 YENEEA come from the germline V gene. The CDR3 has 21 amino acids. Trimming removed 4 bases from V and 2 bases from J; junction bases left unmatched: 21. The CDR3 DNA reads as TGTGCCAGCAGCTCGAGTCCGGAGGGCGGGAGGACCTTTTCCAACACCGGGGAGCTGTTTTTT. Translated: CASSSSPEGGRTFSNTGELFF.

Only a few counts were recorded for this clonotype. V gene TRBV13 combines with J gene TRBJ2-1; TRBD1 aligns across 9 bases. The trim removed 1 base at V and 8 bases at J, leaving 15 bases unmatched. The germline V gene has CDR1 PRHDT and CDR2 FYEKMQ (reference sequence). The CDR3 runs to 18 residues. The CDR3 bases are TGTGCCAGCAGCTTAGCAATAGTAACTTTGACAGGGGGAGATGAGCAGTTCTTC. The encoded protein is CASSLAIVTLTGGDEQFF.

The V and J genes are TRBV12-3 or TRBV12-4 and TRBJ1-3; D is undetermined. The CDR3 consists of 15 residues. V was shortened by 10 bases and J by 0 bases, with 16 bases between the two germline ends. The DNA of the CDR3 is TGTGCCACCGACATGACTGTGGGCTCTGGAAACACCATATATTTT. This gives the protein CATDMTVGSGNTIYF.

This clonotype was seen a handful of times. CDR3 DNA sequence: TGCAGTGCAAGGAAACAGGGTAACCAGCCCCAGCATTTT. Encoded protein: CSARKQGNQPQHF. This sequence joins TRBV20-1 and TRBJ1-5; D perhaps matches TRBD1 (6 bases). With 6 bases removed from V and 7 bases from J, the gap between germline ends came to 16 bases. The CDR3 has 13 residues. Germline V CDR1 and CDR2: DFQATT, SNEGSKA (reference sequence).

Points on this clonotype: No conserved phenylalanine or tryptophan ends this CDR3, so it is likely a read error. This chain links TRBV12-3 or TRBV12-4 with TRBJ2-1; no definite D call. Trimming shortened V by 2 bases and J by 0 bases, and 5 bases separated the two germline ends. This CDR3 comprises 14 residues. The CDR3 DNA is TGTGCCAGCAGTTTACCGAGCTCCTACAATGAGCAGTTCTTG. Translation gives CASSLPSSYNEQFL.

With regard to this clonotype: One junction end disagrees with the germline gene, perhaps due to a read error. CDR3 sequence reads: CASCLVGLYDLAKNIQYF. As DNA, the CDR3 is TGTGCCAGCTGTTTAGTCGGTCTTTACGACTTAGCCAAAAACATTCAGTACTTC. The chain links TRBV12-3 or TRBV12-4 to TRBJ2-4; unclear D gene. The CDR3 loop spans 18 amino acids.

This clonotype was recorded a few times. This chain uses TRBV15 with TRBJ1-3, with 7 bases that match TRBD1. From germline, CDR1 is LNHNV and CDR2 YYDKDF (reference sequence). There are 17 residues in the CDR3. The V segment lost 0 bases and the J segment 0 bases; nucleotides outside the gene matches: 5. The CDR3 here is CATSRDKGTASGNTIYF. CDR3 nucleotide sequence: TGTGCCACCAGCAGAGATAAGGGGACAGCCTCTGGAAACACCATATATTTT.

The rearrangement links TRBV14 to TRBJ2-2; D gene uncertain. Trimming stripped 4 bases from V and 5 bases from J, with 11 bases between. Germline CDR1 is SGHDN and CDR2 is FVKESK. The CDR3 loop spans 14 amino acids. CDR3 loop: CASSRPLETGELFF. As DNA, the CDR3 is TGTGCCAGCAGCCGGCCTCTGGAAACCGGGGAGCTGTTTTTT.

This clonotype was observed a few times. V and J are TRBV4-2 and TRBJ2-7; D gene ambiguous. V lost 0 bases and J lost 1, with 4 bases in between. The CDR3 runs 13 residues. Germline V gene sequence: CDR1 LGHNA, CDR2 YNFKEQ. The chain's CDR3 is CASSQDTSYEQYF. CDR3 DNA sequence: TGTGCCAGCAGCCAAGATACGTCCTACGAGCAGTACTTC.

This chain uses TRBV5-1 with TRBJ2-4; tentatively, D is TRBD1 (6 bases). V lost 3 bases and J 0 bases, leaving 13 bases between the germline ends. Germline loops: CDR1 SGHRS, CDR2 YFSETQ. The CDR3 covers 16 residues. CDR3 sequence: CASSSDRTIAKNIQYF. In DNA, the CDR3 is TGCGCCAGCAGCTCGGACAGAACCATAGCCAAAAACATTCAGTACTTC.

This clonotype was seen more than once but under ten times. This chain joins TRBV11-1 and TRBJ2-5, with D perhaps matching TRBD1 (6 bases). Deletions cut 8 bases from V and 4 bases from J, with 14 bases between. This CDR3 comprises 13 residues. The germline gives CDR1 SGHAT, CDR2 FQDESV (reference sequence). The CDR3 here is CASGTGTGETQYF. DNA for the CDR3: TGTGCCAGCGGCACAGGGACGGGAGAGACCCAGTACTTC.

This clonotype showed up just a few times. This chain uses TRBV12-3 or TRBV12-4 with TRBJ2-1; D is perhaps TRBD1 or TRBD2 (5 bases each). V lost 3 bases to trimming and J lost 8 bases, with 17 bases between them. CDR3 size: 15 residues. CDR3 sequence: CASSFRDPRGDEQFF. DNA for the CDR3: TGTGCCAGCAGTTTTCGGGACCCCCGTGGAGATGAGCAGTTCTTC.